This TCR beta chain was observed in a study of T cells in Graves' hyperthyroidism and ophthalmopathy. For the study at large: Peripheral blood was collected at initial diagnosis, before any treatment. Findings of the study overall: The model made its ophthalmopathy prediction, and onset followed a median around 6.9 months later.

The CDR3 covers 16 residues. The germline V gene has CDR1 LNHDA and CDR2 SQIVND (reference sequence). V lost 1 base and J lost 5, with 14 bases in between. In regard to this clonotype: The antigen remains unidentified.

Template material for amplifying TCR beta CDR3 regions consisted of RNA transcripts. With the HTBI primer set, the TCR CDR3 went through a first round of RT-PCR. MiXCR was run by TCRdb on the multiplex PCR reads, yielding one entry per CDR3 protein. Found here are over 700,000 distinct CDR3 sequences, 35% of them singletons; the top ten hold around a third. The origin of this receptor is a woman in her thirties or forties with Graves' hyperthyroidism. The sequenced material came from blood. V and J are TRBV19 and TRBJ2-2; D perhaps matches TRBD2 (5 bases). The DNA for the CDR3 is TGTGCCAGTAGTATAGTAGGGCGGGTATTGACCGGGGAGCTGTTTTTT. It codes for CASSIVGRVLTGELFF.